The sequence of this T cell receptor beta chain was determined in a study of OX40 agonist ivuxolimab in advanced cancers. As for the study in general: Across the patients, intravenous ivuxolimab was delivered every 2 weeks at 0.01 to 10 mg/kg. Dose-escalation patients suffered from hepatocellular carcinoma, melanoma, renal cell or head and neck cancer. Findings and caveats of the study: Low normalized clonal expansion also occurred in some nonresponding patients.

Profiled with immunoSEQ multiplex PCR; TCRdb holds only in-frame clones, not every one. Of about 110,000 clones listed, 75% to 95% are singletons. As concerns this clone: Its cognate antigen is unknown.

The CDR3 is made up of 19 amino acids. The germline V and J ends were trimmed by 0 bases and 4 bases, with 22 bases remaining between them. CDR1 is SGHVS and CDR2 is FNYEAQ in the germline V gene. The TCR originated in an adult with an advanced solid tumor such as melanoma, head and neck, liver or kidney cancer. The chain links TRBV7-6 to TRBJ2-1; TRBD1 might be the D (8 bases). The sample in question was CD4+ or CD8+ T cells sorted from blood, obtained in a trial of the OX40 agonist ivuxolimab. Here the CDR3 reads CASSLARTSYRGGYNEQFF. CDR3 nucleotide sequence: TGTGCCAGCAGCTTAGCGCGTACTTCATACAGGGGGGGTTACAATGAGCAGTTCTTC.